The T cell receptor beta chain under discussion was sequenced for a study of preoperative IRX-2 immunotherapy in early breast cancer. Repertoires were generated with immunoSEQ multiplex PCR, while TCRdb's copy carries only in-frame clones and drops some. The repertoire consists of about 23,000 clones, with 85% to 95% occurring once and the leading ten covering around 15%. The ends lost 8 bases at V and 5 bases at J; junction bases unmatched: 6. The CDR3 is 14 residues long. In germline, CDR1 is SNHLY, CDR2 FYNNEI. The sample's treatment: preoperative locoregional IRX-2 cytokine immunotherapy. Preoperative locoregional IRX-2 cytokine immunotherapy was tested in the phase Ib source study.

This clonotype was obtained from a human donor with breast cancer. Sequenced here: tumor tissue, sampled after IRX-2 immunotherapy. The V gene is TRBV2, the J gene TRBJ2-7, with 13 bases that match TRBD2. The CDR3 reads CASGGLAGVHEQYF. Here the CDR3 DNA reads TGTGCCAGCGGAGGACTAGCGGGAGTCCACGAGCAGTACTTC.